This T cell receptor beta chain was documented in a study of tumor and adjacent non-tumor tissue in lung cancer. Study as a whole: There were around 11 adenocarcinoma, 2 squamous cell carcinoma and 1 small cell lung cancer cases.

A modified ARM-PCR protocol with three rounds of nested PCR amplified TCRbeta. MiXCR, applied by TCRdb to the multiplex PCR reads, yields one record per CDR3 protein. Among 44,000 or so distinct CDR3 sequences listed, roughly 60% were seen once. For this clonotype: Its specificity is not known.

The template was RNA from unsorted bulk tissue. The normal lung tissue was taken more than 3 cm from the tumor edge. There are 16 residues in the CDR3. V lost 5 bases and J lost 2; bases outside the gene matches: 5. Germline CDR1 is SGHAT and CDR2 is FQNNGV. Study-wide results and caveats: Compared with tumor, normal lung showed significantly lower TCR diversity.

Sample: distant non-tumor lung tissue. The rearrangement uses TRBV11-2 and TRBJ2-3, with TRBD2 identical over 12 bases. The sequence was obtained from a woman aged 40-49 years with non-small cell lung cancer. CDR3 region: CASSLGLAGTTDTQYF. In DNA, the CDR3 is TGTGCCAGCAGCCTCGGACTAGCGGGAACCACAGATACGCAGTATTTT.